This entry concerns a single T cell receptor (beta chain). These data originate in a study of blood T cell repertoires in COVID-19. Overall study context: The cDNA or gDNA used as material had been derived from T cells, B-cell-depleted T cells, or PBMCs.

The method was immunoSEQ multiplex PCR; TCRdb's version includes in-frame clones alone and lacks a portion of them. The data contain tens of thousands of clones, 85% to 90% of them singletons. The V gene's germline CDR1 is SGHTA and CDR2 FQGNSA. With 5 bases removed from V and 3 bases from J, the gap between germline ends came to 14 bases. CDR3 size: 15 residues. V gene TRBV7-2 combines with J gene TRBJ1-5; D uncertain. Sequenced material: peripheral blood. This clonotype originated in a human donor in a cohort sampled during active COVID-19. CDR3 sequence reads: CASSTRAGYNQPQHF. CDR3 nucleotide sequence: TGTGCCAGCAGCACAAGAGCGGGTTACAATCAGCCCCAGCATTTT.